The 19 T cell receptor beta chains reported below all come from one sample, sequenced in a study of blood T cell repertoires in COVID-19. Generated by immunoSEQ multiplex PCR, the TCRdb table keeps only in-frame clones and is missing some. This sample has about 290,000 clones; under 90% occur once, and the top ten carry 1.7%. The sequenced sample was PBMCs or T cells enriched from blood (not recorded which). These receptors were obtained from a woman in her thirties or forties who had recovered from COVID-19.

J is TRBJ2-7 and V is TRBV13, with D perhaps assigned TRBD1 or TRBD2 (7 bases each). There are 16 residues in the CDR3. V was trimmed by 4 bases and J by 0 bases, leaving 16 bases between them. In germline, CDR1 is PRHDT, CDR2 FYEKMQ (reference sequence). CDR3 protein: CASSSGGGSSSYEQYF. The CDR3 nucleotides are TGTGCCAGCAGCTCAGGGGGGGGGTCCTCCTCCTACGAGCAGTACTTC.

The chain joins TRBV5-1 to TRBJ1-1; D gene ambiguous. The CDR3 is made up of 13 amino acids. CDR1 is SGHRS and CDR2 is YFSETQ in the germline V gene. V lost 2 bases and J 5 bases, leaving 10 bases between the germline ends. CDR3: CASSFQSTTEAFF. The DNA of the CDR3 is TGCGCCAGCAGCTTCCAAAGTACAACTGAAGCTTTCTTT.

The J gene is TRBJ1-6, the V gene TRBV20-1; the D gene is possibly TRBD1 (5 bases). Germline assignment: CDR1 DFQATT and CDR2 SNEGSKA (reference sequence). The CDR3 is made up of 15 amino acids. Trimming took 5 bases from V and 0 from J, leaving 11 bases between them. In DNA form, the CDR3 reads TGCAGTGCTGGTGGGGGGGGCTCCTATAATTCACCCCTCCACTTT. Translating gives CSAGGGGSYNSPLHF.

The chain is built from TRBV6-5 and TRBJ1-5; D is possibly TRBD1 (6 bases). CDR1 and CDR2 from the germline V gene are MNHEY and SVGAGI. Trimming cost V 6 bases and J 0 bases, with 12 bases left between them. The CDR3 runs to 15 residues. This CDR3 reads CASSTDRSSNQPQHF. The CDR3 nucleotides are TGTGCCAGCAGCACTGACAGGAGTAGCAATCAGCCCCAGCATTTT.

This clone was observed once. J is TRBJ2-5 and V is TRBV7-9; D is uncertain. The CDR3 sequence is 15 residues long. V was clipped by 1 base and J by 0 bases, with 9 bases between them. CDR1 and CDR2 from the germline V gene are SEHNR and FQNEAQ (reference sequence). CDR3 in DNA: TGTGCCAGCAGCTTAGGTTCCGGGTACCAAGAGACCCAGTACTTC. Translating it yields CASSLGSGYQETQYF.

The CDR3 is CASSPRLGGGPEETQYF. DNA for the CDR3: TGTGCCAGCTCACCCAGATTGGGCGGGGGGCCCGAAGAGACCCAGTACTTC. V usage is TRBV18 and J usage is TRBJ2-5; 8 bases agree with TRBD2. Trimming removed 3 bases from V and 3 bases from J; junction bases left unmatched: 12. Per the germline V gene, CDR1 is KGHSH and CDR2 is LQKENI. CDR3 length: 17 residues.

In DNA form, the CDR3 reads TGTGCCAGCAGCTTAGTGGCAAAGTGGGAAGCTTTCTTT. Amino acids: CASSLVAKWEAFF. The rearrangement joins TRBV7-8 to TRBJ1-1, with D uncertain. The CDR3 is 13 residues long. Germline CDR1 SGHVS, CDR2 FQNEAQ. V was clipped by 1 base and J by 8 bases, with 11 bases between them. Combining the CDR3 with reference TRBV7-8 and TRBJ1-1 gives the whole variable domain GAGVSQSPRYKVAKRGQDVALRCDPISGHVSLFWYQQALGQGPEFLTYFQNEAQLDKSGLPSDRFFAERPEGSVSTLKIQRTQQEDSAVYLCASSLVAKWEAFFGQGTRLTVV.

This rearrangement joins TRBV5-5 to TRBJ1-4; 12 bases map to TRBD1. CDR1 and CDR2 from the germline V gene are SGHKS and YYEKEE (reference sequence). V was pared by 5 bases and J by 1 base, with 6 bases of the junction left unmatched. This CDR3 spans 17 amino acids. The CDR3 protein is CASRPRDRGLTNEKLFF. The DNA of the CDR3 is TGTGCCAGCAGACCTCGGGACAGGGGGCTAACTAATGAAAAACTGTTTTTT. Filled out from reference TRBV5-5 and TRBJ1-4, the complete variable domain reads DAGVTQSPTHLIKTRGQQVTLRCSPISGHKSVSWYQQVLGQGPQFIFQYYEKEERGRGNFPDRFSARQFPNYSSELNVNALLLGDSALYLCASRPRDRGLTNEKLFFGSGTQLSVL.

The rearrangement joins TRBV6-5 to TRBJ1-3, with 7 bases lining up with TRBD1. CDR1 and CDR2 (germline): MNHEY, SVGAGI. J lost 10 bases, V lost 6 bases, and 9 bases had no gene match. The CDR3 is 13 amino acids. In nucleotides, the CDR3 is TGTGCCAGCAGAACTACGACAGGGAGGACCATATATTTT. Amino acid sequence: CASRTTTGRTIYF.

The chain has TRBV5-1 and TRBJ1-2; 9 bases are a match to TRBD1. Germline V lookup: CDR1 SGHRS, CDR2 YFSETQ. The CDR3 has 15 residues. The J segment lost 2 bases and the V segment lost 2 bases, leaving 4 bases of the junction unmatched. The CDR3 region is CASSFPGQGNYGYTF. In DNA, the CDR3 is TGCGCCAGCAGCTTCCCGGGACAGGGCAACTATGGCTACACCTTC.

The chain employs TRBV2 and TRBJ2-7; 7 nucleotides align to TRBD2. The CDR3 is 14 amino acids. CDR1 SNHLY and CDR2 FYNNEI come from the germline V gene. J was trimmed by 0 bases and V by 6 bases; bases with no gene match: 5. The CDR3 protein is CASRGERDSYEQYF. The CDR3 bases are TGTGCCAGCAGGGGGGAGCGGGACTCCTACGAGCAGTACTTC.

The table lists this clone with a count of one. The V call is TRBV4-1, the J call TRBJ1-3, with TRBD1 as a possible D gene (5 bases). Germline V CDR1 and CDR2: MGHRA, YSYEKL. The V gene lost 1 base and the J gene lost 4 bases, with 14 bases spanning the gap. This CDR3 has 16 amino acids. The CDR3 DNA is TGCGCCAGCAGCCAAGGGGGGGAGGGTAGAGGAAACACCATATATTTT. Its protein is CASSQGGEGRGNTIYF.

This clone is a singleton in its sample. The J gene is TRBJ2-1, the V gene TRBV6-5, with 8 bases that match TRBD1. Germline V gene sequence: CDR1 MNHEY, CDR2 SVGAGI. V shed 6 bases and J 10 bases; nucleotides not matched to a gene: 5. The CDR3 has 12 amino acids. CDR3 loop: CASSRTGIEQFF. The CDR3 nucleotides are TGTGCCAGCAGCCGGACAGGGATCGAGCAGTTCTTC.

The chain links TRBV18 to TRBJ1-4; TRBD1 matches at 7 bases. The germline gives CDR1 KGHSH, CDR2 LQKENI. The V and J ends lost 3 bases and 4 bases, in that order; junction bases with no gene match: 5. The CDR3 runs 15 residues. CDR3 loop: CASSPSGQRNEKLFF. The CDR3 bases are TGTGCCAGCTCACCTTCGGGACAGCGTAATGAAAAACTGTTTTTT.

The rearrangement joins TRBV12-5 to TRBJ2-7; a weak D match, TRBD2 (7 bases). Germline lookup yields CDR1 LGHNT and CDR2 FRNRAP. V lost 10 bases and J 5 bases, leaving 18 bases between the germline ends. The CDR3 loop spans 13 amino acids. The DNA for the CDR3 is TGTGCTACCATGGGGCGGGGGCCGAACGAGCAGTACTTC. Amino acids: CATMGRGPNEQYF.

This sequence joins TRBV7-2 and TRBJ2-1; tentative D call: TRBD2 (7 bases). The CDR3 spans 15 residues. Per the germline V gene, CDR1 is SGHTA and CDR2 is FQGNSA. V was clipped by 5 bases and J by 1 base, with 12 bases between them. Here the CDR3 DNA reads TGTGCCAGCAGCCCGGGGGGCCGGTCCTACAATGAGCAGTTCTTC. The encoded protein is CASSPGGRSYNEQFF.

The chain recombines TRBV7-2 with TRBJ2-1, with TRBD2 as a possible D gene (6 bases). The germline V gene encodes CDR1 SGHTA and CDR2 FQGNSA. V was cut by 3 bases and J by 2 bases, with 11 bases left in between. This CDR3 has 15 amino acids. CDR3 region: CASSLGGGTYNEQFF. The CDR3 DNA is TGTGCCAGCAGCTTGGGCGGAGGGACCTACAATGAGCAGTTCTTC.

The chain combines TRBV2 with TRBJ2-3, with 10 bases lining up with TRBD1. Germline CDR1 and CDR2: SNHLY and FYNNEI. V gave up 3 bases and J gave up 2 bases; unmatched junction bases: 5. The CDR3 loop spans 16 amino acids. CDR3 in DNA: TGTGCCAGCAGTGACGGACAGGGGGAGCCCACAGATACGCAGTATTTT. The encoded protein is CASSDGQGEPTDTQYF.

The count of this clone is one. This sequence joins TRBV30 and TRBJ1-1, with no clear D. Germline V CDR1 and CDR2: GTSNPN, SVGIG (reference sequence). The V end was cut by 3 bases, the J end by 5 bases, with 13 bases between. The CDR3 is 13 amino acids. CDR3 amino acids: CAWSPRWETEAFF. The CDR3 DNA sequence: TGTGCCTGGAGCCCCCGGTGGGAGACTGAAGCTTTCTTT.